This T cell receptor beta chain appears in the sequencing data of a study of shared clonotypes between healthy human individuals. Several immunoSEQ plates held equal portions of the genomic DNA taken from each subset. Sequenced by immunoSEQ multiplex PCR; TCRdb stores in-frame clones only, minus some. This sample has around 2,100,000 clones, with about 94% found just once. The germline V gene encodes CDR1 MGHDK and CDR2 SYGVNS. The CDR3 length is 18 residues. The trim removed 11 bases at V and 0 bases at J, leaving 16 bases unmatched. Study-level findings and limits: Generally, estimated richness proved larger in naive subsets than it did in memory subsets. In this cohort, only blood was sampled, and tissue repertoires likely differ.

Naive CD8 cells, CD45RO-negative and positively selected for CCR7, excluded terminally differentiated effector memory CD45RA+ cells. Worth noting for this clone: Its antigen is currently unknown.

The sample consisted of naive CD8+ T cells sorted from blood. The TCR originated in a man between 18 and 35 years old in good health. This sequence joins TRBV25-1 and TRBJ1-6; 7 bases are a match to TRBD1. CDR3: CAPPGMRGDSSYNSPLHF. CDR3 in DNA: TGTGCCCCCCCTGGTATGCGGGGGGACAGCTCCTATAATTCACCCCTCCACTTT. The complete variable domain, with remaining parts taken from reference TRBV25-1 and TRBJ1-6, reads EADIYQTPRYLVIGTGKKITLECSQTMGHDKMYWYQQDPGMELHLIHYSYGVNSTEKGDLSSESTVSRIRTEHFPLTLESARPSHTSQYLCAPPGMRGDSSYNSPLHFGNGTRLTVT.